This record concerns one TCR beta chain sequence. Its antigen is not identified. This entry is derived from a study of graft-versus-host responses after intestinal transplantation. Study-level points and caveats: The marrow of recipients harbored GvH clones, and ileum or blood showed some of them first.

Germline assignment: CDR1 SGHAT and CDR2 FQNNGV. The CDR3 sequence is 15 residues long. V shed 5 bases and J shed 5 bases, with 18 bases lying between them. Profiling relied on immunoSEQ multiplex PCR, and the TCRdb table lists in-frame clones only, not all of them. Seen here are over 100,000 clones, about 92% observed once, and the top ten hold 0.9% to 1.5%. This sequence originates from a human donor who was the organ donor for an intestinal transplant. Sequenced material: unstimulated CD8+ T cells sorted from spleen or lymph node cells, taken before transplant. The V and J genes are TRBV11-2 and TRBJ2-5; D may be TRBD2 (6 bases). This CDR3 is CASSTWGEARETQYF. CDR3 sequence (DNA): TGTGCCAGCAGCACCTGGGGGGAGGCTCGGGAGACCCAGTACTTC.